The present TCR beta chain was sequenced within a study of OX40 agonist ivuxolimab in advanced cancers. At the level of the study: Patients received the agonistic anti-OX40 (CD134) antibody ivuxolimab.

Patients were excluded for autoimmune disease history or systemic immunosuppression. TCRdb keeps only in-frame clones here, not all; method: immunoSEQ multiplex PCR. The data contain approximately 60,000 clones, about 89% of them singletons. Concerning this clone itself: As yet, its antigen is unknown.

Findings and caveats of the study: The mean number of expanded clones was higher in CD8+ T cells than in CD4+. Within 6 weeks, CD4+ and CD8+ blood T cells expanded clonally at 0.1 to 3.0 mg/kg.

With 1 base clipped from V and 2 bases from J, the junction kept 3 bases outside the gene matches. CDR1 and CDR2 from the germline V gene are SGHRS and YFSETQ. The CDR3 sequence is 15 residues long. The sequenced sample was CD4+ or CD8+ T cells sorted from blood, obtained in a trial of the OX40 agonist ivuxolimab. The chain carries TRBV5-1 and TRBJ1-3; 7 bases fit TRBD1. The sequence derives from an adult with an advanced solid tumor such as melanoma, head and neck, liver or kidney cancer. The CDR3 loop is CASSLLTGTGNTIYF. The CDR3 nucleotides read TGCGCCAGCAGCTTGCTGACAGGGACTGGAAACACCATATATTTT.